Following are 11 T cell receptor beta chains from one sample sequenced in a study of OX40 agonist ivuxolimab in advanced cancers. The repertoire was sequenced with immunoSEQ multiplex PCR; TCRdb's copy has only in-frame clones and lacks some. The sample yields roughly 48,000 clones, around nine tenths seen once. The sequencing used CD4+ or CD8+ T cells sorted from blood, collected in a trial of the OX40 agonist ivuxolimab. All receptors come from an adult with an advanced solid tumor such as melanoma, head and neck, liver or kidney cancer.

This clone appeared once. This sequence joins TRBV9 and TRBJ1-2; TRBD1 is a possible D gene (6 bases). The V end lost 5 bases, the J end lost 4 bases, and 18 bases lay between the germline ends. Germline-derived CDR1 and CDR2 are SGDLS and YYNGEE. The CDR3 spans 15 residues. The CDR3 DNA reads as TGTGCCAGCAGACCCACGTCGGGGGGCTCCTATGGCTACACCTTC. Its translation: CASRPTSGGSYGYTF. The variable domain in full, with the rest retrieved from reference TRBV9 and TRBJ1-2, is DSGVTQTPKHLITATGQRVTLRCSPRSGDLSVYWYQQSLDQGLQFLIQYYNGEERAKGNILERFSAQQFPDLHSELNLSSLELGDSALYFCASRPTSGGSYGYTFGSGTRLTVV.

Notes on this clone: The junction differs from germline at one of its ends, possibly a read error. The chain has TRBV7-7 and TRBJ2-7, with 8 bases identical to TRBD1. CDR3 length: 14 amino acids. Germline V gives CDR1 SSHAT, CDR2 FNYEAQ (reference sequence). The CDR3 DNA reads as TGTGCTAGCAGCTTAGTCCAGGGGGCTTACGAGCAGTACTTC. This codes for CASSLVQGAYEQYF.

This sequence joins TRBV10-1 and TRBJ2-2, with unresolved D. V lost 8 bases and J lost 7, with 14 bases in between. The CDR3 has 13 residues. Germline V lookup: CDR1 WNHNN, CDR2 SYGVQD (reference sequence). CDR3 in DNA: TGCGCCAGCCCTCCCATTCCGGGCGGGGAGCTGTTTTTT. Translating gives CASPPIPGGELFF.

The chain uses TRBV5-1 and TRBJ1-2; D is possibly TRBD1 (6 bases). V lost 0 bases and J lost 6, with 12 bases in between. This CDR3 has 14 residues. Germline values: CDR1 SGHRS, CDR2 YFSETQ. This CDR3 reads CASSLVPGADGYTF. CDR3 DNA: TGCGCCAGCAGCTTGGTTCCGGGGGCGGATGGCTACACCTTC.

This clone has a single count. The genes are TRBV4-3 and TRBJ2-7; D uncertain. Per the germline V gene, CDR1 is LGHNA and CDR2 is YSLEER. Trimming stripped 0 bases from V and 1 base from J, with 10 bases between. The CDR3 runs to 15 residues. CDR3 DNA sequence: TGCGCCAGCAGCCAAGATCGGCCGAGTTCCTACGAGCAGTACTTC. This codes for CASSQDRPSSYEQYF.

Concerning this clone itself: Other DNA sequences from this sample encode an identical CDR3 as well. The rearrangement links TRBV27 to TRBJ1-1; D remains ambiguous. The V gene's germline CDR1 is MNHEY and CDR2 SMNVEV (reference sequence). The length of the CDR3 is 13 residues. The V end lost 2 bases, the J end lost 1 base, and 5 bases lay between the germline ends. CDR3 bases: TGTGCCAGCAGTTTAGGCGGGAACACTGAAGCTTTCTTT. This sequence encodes CASSLGGNTEAFF.

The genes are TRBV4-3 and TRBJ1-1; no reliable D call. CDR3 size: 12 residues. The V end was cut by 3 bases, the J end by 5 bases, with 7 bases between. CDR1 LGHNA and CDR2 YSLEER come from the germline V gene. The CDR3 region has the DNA TGCGCCAGCAGCCAGGGCTGGACTGAAGCTTTCTTT. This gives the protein CASSQGWTEAFF.

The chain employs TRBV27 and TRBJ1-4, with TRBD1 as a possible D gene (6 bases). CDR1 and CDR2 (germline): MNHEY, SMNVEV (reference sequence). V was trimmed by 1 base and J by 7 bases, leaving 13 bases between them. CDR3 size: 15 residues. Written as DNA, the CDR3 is TGTGCCAGCAGTTTATTTTTTGGAGGGGGTGAAAAACTGTTTTTT. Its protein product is CASSLFFGGGEKLFF.

The CDR3 region is CASSLGTGVRMGTEAFF. The CDR3 region has the DNA TGTGCCAGCAGCTTGGGGACAGGGGTAAGAATGGGAACTGAAGCTTTCTTT. This rearrangement joins TRBV5-5 to TRBJ1-1; 9 nucleotides line up with TRBD1. Germline-derived CDR1 and CDR2 are SGHKS and YYEKEE (reference sequence). This CDR3 comprises 17 residues. The trim removed 0 bases at V and 5 bases at J, leaving 11 bases unmatched.

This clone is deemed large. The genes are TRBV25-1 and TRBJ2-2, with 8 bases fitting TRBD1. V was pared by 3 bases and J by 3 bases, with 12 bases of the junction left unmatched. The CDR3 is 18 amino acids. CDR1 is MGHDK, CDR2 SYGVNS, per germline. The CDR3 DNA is TGTGCCAGCAGTGACCACCAAATTCGACAGGGGTACACCGGGGAGCTGTTTTTT. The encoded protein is CASSDHQIRQGYTGELFF. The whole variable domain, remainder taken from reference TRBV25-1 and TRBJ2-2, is EADIYQTPRYLVIGTGKKITLECSQTMGHDKMYWYQQDPGMELHLIHYSYGVNSTEKGDLSSESTVSRIRTEHFPLTLESARPSHTSQYLCASSDHQIRQGYTGELFFGEGSRLTVL.

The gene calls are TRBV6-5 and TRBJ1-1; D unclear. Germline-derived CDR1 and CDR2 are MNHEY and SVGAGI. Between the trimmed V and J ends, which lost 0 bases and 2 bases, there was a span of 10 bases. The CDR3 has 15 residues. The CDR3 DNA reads TGTGCCAGCAGTTACTCGATACAGACCAACACTGAAGCTTTCTTT. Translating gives CASSYSIQTNTEAFF.